These 13 T cell receptor beta chains came from one sample sequenced in a study of blood T cell repertoires in COVID-19. Libraries were prepared by immunoSEQ multiplex PCR; TCRdb keeps only in-frame clonotypes and omits some of them. This sample carries 70,000 or so clones, more than 75% of them seen once, and the ten largest clones take roughly 20%. The sequencing input was peripheral blood. The source of these receptors is a human donor in a cohort sampled during active COVID-19.

This clone is labeled medium-sized. This chain connects TRBV13 to TRBJ2-6; 7 bases agree with TRBD1. Trimming took 8 bases from V and 1 from J; bases not matched to a gene: 8. CDR1 is PRHDT and CDR2 is FYEKMQ in the germline V gene (reference sequence). The CDR3 has 16 amino acids. The CDR3 region has the DNA TGTGCCAGCCGGCTTAAGGGGGCGTCTGGGGCCAACGTCCTGACTTTC. Protein sequence: CASRLKGASGANVLTF. The full variable domain, completed using reference TRBV13 and TRBJ2-6, is AAGVIQSPRHLIKEKRETATLKCYPIPRHDTVYWYQQGPGQDPQFLISFYEKMQSDKGSIPDRFSAQQFSDYHSELNMSSLELGDSALYFCASRLKGASGANVLTFGAGSRLTVL.

The chain has TRBV29-1 and TRBJ2-3; possible D gene TRBD1, 5 bases. CDR3 length equals 12 residues. Germline-derived CDR1 and CDR2 are SQVTM and ANQGSEA. V was pared by 1 base and J by 5 bases, with 7 bases between. The CDR3, as DNA: TGCAGCGTTGAAGGTCAGGGAGATACGCAGTATTTT. As protein: CSVEGQGDTQYF.

This chain uses TRBV5-1 with TRBJ2-7; TRBD1 agrees at 7 bases. Germline CDR1 and CDR2: SGHRS and YFSETQ. The length of the CDR3 is 16 residues. Unmatched junction bases numbered 7, after V lost 0 bases and J lost 1 base. CDR3: CASSLGEDRKSYEQYF. DNA for the CDR3: TGCGCCAGCAGCTTGGGCGAGGACAGGAAATCCTACGAGCAGTACTTC.

The chain is built from TRBV19 and TRBJ2-7, with 8 bases aligning to TRBD2. This CDR3 is built from 14 residues. Germline V gene sequence: CDR1 LNHDA, CDR2 SQIVND (reference sequence). The V and J ends lost 5 bases and 6 bases, in that order; junction bases with no gene match: 9. The CDR3: CASSPSGGSFEQYF. The CDR3 DNA sequence: TGTGCCAGTAGTCCAAGCGGGGGATCTTTCGAGCAGTACTTC. Complete variable domain (other parts from reference TRBV19 and TRBJ2-7): DGGITQSPKYLFRKEGQNVTLSCEQNLNHDAMYWYRQDPGQGLRLIYYSQIVNDFQKGDIAEGYSVSREKKESFPLTVTSAQKNPTAFYLCASSPSGGSFEQYFGPGTRLTVT.

The chain is built from TRBV5-1 and TRBJ2-7; 7 positions match TRBD1. The germline CDR1 and CDR2 sequences are SGHRS and YFSETQ. The CDR3 length is 14 residues. The V segment lost 1 base and the J segment 1 base; nucleotides outside the gene matches: 2. The DNA of the CDR3 is TGCGCCAGCAGCTTGACACAGGGGTCCTACGAGCAGTACTTC. Encoded protein: CASSLTQGSYEQYF.

The rearrangement joins TRBV24-1 to TRBJ1-2; D uncertain. The CDR3 is made up of 12 amino acids. The germline V gene has CDR1 KGHDR and CDR2 SFDVKD. Trimming stripped 4 bases from V and 5 bases from J, with 7 bases between. The CDR3 sequence: CATSDGRYGYTF. In DNA, the CDR3 is TGTGCCACCAGTGACGGGAGGTATGGCTACACCTTC.

The V call is TRBV7-3, the J call TRBJ2-1, with 12 bases aligning to TRBD2. V lost 5 bases, J lost 6 bases, and 5 bases stayed unmatched. Germline V gene sequence: CDR1 SGHTA, CDR2 FQGTGA. The CDR3 consists of 15 residues. The CDR3 coding sequence is TGTGCCAGCAGCCCCCGACTAGCGGGGGCCAATGAGCAGTTCTTC. It specifies CASSPRLAGANEQFF.

As concerns this clone: This same CDR3 is encoded by further DNA sequences in the sample. V usage is TRBV5-6 and J usage is TRBJ1-2; D gene uncertain. Germline V lookup: CDR1 SGHDT, CDR2 YYEEEE. The CDR3 consists of 12 residues. V was trimmed by 1 base and J by 6 bases, leaving 7 bases between them. CDR3 amino acids: CASSLTANGYTF. The CDR3 DNA reads TGTGCCAGCAGCTTGACAGCTAATGGCTACACCTTC.

The genes are TRBV30 and TRBJ1-2; 8 bases fit TRBD1. CDR3 length equals 14 residues. The V gene end was trimmed by 6 bases and the J gene end by 8 bases; junction bases not matched to a gene: 14. Germline CDR1 reads GTSNPN; CDR2 reads SVGIG (reference sequence). In DNA form, the CDR3 reads TGTGCCTGTGAGGGTGCAGGGGGCTTAGGGGGCTACACCTTC. Translating gives CACEGAGGLGGYTF.

This clone came up once. V and J are TRBV28 and TRBJ1-2; TRBD1 might be the D (5 bases). The CDR3 spans 14 residues. Germline-derived CDR1 and CDR2 are MDHEN and SYDVKM. Trimming stripped 8 bases from V and 6 bases from J, with 19 bases between. DNA of the CDR3: TGTGCCAGCGATACCTACAGGAAATTTAATGGCTACACCTTC. This translates into CASDTYRKFNGYTF.

Ten or more counts support this clone. The V and J genes are TRBV15 and TRBJ1-2; 10 positions match TRBD1. V gave up 3 bases and J gave up 6 bases; unmatched junction bases: 7. CDR1 is LNHNV and CDR2 is YYDKDF in the germline V gene (reference sequence). The CDR3 has 15 residues. This CDR3 reads CATSSELTGGNGYTF. The CDR3 bases are TGTGCCACCAGCAGCGAACTGACAGGGGGCAATGGCTACACCTTC.

A few counts support this clone. The chain uses TRBV7-9 and TRBJ1-4; 7 bases match TRBD1. The CDR3 contains 14 residues. Germline trimming cut 2 bases from V and 6 bases from J; bases unmatched to any gene: 3. The V gene's germline CDR1 is SEHNR and CDR2 FQNEAQ (reference sequence). CDR3 sequence reads: CASSLRQGDEKLFF. The CDR3 nucleotides are TGTGCCAGCAGCTTAAGACAGGGTGATGAAAAACTGTTTTTT.

The CDR3 nucleotides read TGTGCCTGGGCCAGTACGAGACAGGGGGCGATTGGCTACACCTTC. Protein sequence: CAWASTRQGAIGYTF. This chain uses TRBV30 with TRBJ1-2, with 10 bases lining up with TRBD1. CDR3 length: 15 amino acids. The germline V gene encodes CDR1 GTSNPN and CDR2 SVGIG (reference sequence). Germline trimming cut 5 bases from V and 7 bases from J; bases unmatched to any gene: 13.